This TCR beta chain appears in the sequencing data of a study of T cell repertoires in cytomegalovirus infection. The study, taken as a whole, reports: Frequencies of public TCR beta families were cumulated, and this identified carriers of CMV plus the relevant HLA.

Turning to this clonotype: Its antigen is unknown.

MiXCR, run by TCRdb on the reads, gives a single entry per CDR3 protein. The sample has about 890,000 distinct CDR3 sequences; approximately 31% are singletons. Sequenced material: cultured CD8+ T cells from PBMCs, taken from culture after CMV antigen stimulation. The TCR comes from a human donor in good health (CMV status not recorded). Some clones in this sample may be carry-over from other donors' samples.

The chain's CDR3 is CASRNLGDPYTGELFF. The CDR3 bases are TGTGCCAGTAGAAACCTCGGGGACCCCTACACCGGGGAGCTGTTTTTT. The rearrangement joins TRBV19 to TRBJ2-2; D possibly matches TRBD1 or TRBD2 (5 bases each). This CDR3 is built from 16 residues. In germline, CDR1 is LNHDA, CDR2 SQIVND (reference sequence). Between the trimmed V and J ends, which lost 6 bases and 3 bases, there was a span of 17 bases. The variable domain in full, with the rest retrieved from reference TRBV19 and TRBJ2-2, is DGGITQSPKYLFRKEGQNVTLSCEQNLNHDAMYWYRQDPGQGLRLIYYSQIVNDFQKGDIAEGYSVSREKKESFPLTVTSAQKNPTAFYLCASRNLGDPYTGELFFGEGSRLTVL.